The clone carrying this T cell receptor beta chain has a count of ten or more. In germline, CDR1 is SQVTM, CDR2 ANQGSEA. V lost 5 bases and J lost 7; bases outside the gene matches: 13. The CDR3 consists of 14 residues. This sample is drawn from a study of breast tumors, draining lymph nodes, adjacent tissues. TCRdb analysed the multiplex PCR reads with MiXCR anew, one entry per CDR3 protein. The top ten hold 1.2% to 1.5% of the sample, which has fewer than 250,000 distinct CDR3 sequences, roughly 32% seen once. The lymph nodes were axillary draining lymph nodes from breast cancer patients. The chain recombines TRBV29-1 with TRBJ1-2, with TRBD1 matching over 7 bases. This receptor was taken from a female donor with breast cancer. Some clones in this sample may be carry-over from other donors' samples. The sample was axillary lymph node tissue. CDR3 protein: CSVSFNRGTTGYTF. The CDR3 DNA reads TGCAGCGTTTCTTTTAACAGGGGTACAACTGGCTACACCTTC.